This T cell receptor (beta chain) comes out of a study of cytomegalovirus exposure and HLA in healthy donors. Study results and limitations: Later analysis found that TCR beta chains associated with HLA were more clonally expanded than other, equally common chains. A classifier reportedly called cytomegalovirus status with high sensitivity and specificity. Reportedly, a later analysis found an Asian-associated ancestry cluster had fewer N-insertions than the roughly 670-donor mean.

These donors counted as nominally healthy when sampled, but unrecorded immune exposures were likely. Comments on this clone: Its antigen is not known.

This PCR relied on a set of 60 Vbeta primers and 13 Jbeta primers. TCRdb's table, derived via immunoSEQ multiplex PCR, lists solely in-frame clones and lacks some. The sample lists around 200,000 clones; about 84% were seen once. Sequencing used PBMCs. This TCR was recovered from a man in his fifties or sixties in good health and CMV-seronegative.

CDR3 DNA: TGTGCCAGCACCCCCAAGTTAGGGGGTATGAACACTGAAGCTTTCTTT. Protein sequence: CASTPKLGGMNTEAFF. The chain links TRBV9 to TRBJ1-1; D may be TRBD1 (6 bases). The CDR3 covers 16 residues. The V gene lost 6 bases and the J gene lost 0 bases, with 18 bases spanning the gap. Germline V gene sequence: CDR1 SGDLS, CDR2 YYNGEE.